This TCR beta chain comes out of a study of T cell changes during pregnancy in multiple sclerosis. Using immunoSEQ multiplex PCR, the repertoire was profiled, and TCRdb retains in-frame clones only, with some absent. The sample has over 70,000 clones; about 93% are singletons. Germline assignment: CDR1 MDHEN and CDR2 SYDVKM. With 4 bases clipped from V and 5 bases from J, the junction kept 8 bases outside the gene matches. The CDR3 runs to 16 residues. The V gene is TRBV28, the J gene TRBJ2-2, with 9 bases aligning to TRBD2. Sequencing used peripheral blood, obtained in the first trimester of pregnancy. This receptor was taken from a female donor with multiple sclerosis, enrolled in a pregnancy study. The CDR3 loop is CASSSSGTSNTGELFF. The CDR3 nucleotides read TGTGCCAGCAGTTCGTCCGGGACTAGCAATACCGGGGAGCTGTTTTTT.